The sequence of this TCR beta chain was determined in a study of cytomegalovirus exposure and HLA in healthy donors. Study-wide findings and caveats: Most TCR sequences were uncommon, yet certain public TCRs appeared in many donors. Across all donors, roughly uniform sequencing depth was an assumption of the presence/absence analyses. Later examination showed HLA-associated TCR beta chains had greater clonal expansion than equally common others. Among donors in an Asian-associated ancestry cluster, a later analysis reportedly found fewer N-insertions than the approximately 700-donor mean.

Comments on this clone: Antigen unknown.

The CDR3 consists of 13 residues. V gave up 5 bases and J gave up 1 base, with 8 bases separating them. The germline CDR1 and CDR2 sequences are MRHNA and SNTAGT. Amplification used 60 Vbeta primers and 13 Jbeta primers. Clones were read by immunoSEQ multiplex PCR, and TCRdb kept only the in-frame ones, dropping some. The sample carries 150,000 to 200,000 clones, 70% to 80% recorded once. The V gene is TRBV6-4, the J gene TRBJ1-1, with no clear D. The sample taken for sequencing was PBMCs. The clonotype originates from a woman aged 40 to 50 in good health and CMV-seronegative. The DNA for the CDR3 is TGTGCCAGCAGTTCAAACAGGAACACTGAAGCTTTCTTT. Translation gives CASSSNRNTEAFF.